This T cell receptor beta chain was sequenced for a study of naive and memory T cell subsets listed by TCRdb under 2017. As for the study more broadly: An open-source, UMI-based TCR alpha and beta sequencing pipeline was applied to sorted naive and memory peripheral blood T cell subsets. RNA was DNase-treated and reverse transcribed with TCR constant-region primers, mostly using SuperScript III. The functional CMV T cell responses agreed completely with IgG serology results.

This clonotype was observed many times. Its antigen specificity is not known. No base quality information exists; no much larger clone differs at one position. V was cut back by 6 bases and J by 9 bases, leaving a gap of 18 bases between them. The CDR3 goes from the cysteine to the phenylalanine over 14 residues. Only CDR3 DNA is held: 42 bases, read in frame from base 1. Separate amplification of TCR alpha and beta chain libraries was performed from the second PCR step onward. Donor CMV status was determined by IFNgamma production from CD4+ T cells after overnight stimulation of fresh PBMCs with CMV viral lysate. Miltenyi beads were used first to positively select CD4 T cells, and CD8 T cells were then positively selected from the CD4-negative fraction. After staining for CD3, CD4, CD8, CD45RA, CD27 and a live/dead dye, cells were sorted on a BD Aria II into four subsets based on CD45RA and CD27. Blood was obtained from a few healthy volunteers, and the blood from each volunteer was fractionated into CD4 and CD8 T cells and subsequently into four differentiation subsets. About 110 ml of peripheral blood was taken from each donor, and PBMC were separated by density-gradient centrifugation on Ficoll-Paque PLUS. The sorted cells were lysed in RLT buffer, after which RNA was extracted using a Qiagen RNeasy kit and kept at -80 degrees C.

Study-level results and caveats: The repertoire findings for the naive and memory subsets could not be validated, as no ground truth was available. Once error correction was done, more than 90% of naive TCR sequences showed up just once, which made the naive abundance distributions much steeper than those of the memory subsets. RNA-based TCR counts may be affected by expression changes linked to T cell activation and differentiation. Gini index rose and Shannon and inverse Simpson diversity fell from naive through CM, EM and EMRA in both CD4 and CD8 cells. A clonotype was defined as a single alpha or beta chain sequence rather than as a paired alpha/beta receptor. The abundance of TCRs followed a power law with an exponent that differed between naive and memory subsets yet stayed consistent across the three individuals.

The receptor library was made with UMI-ligation and nested PCR. The beta constant-region primer consisted of an equimolar mixture of two oligonucleotides that together covered TRBC1 and TRBC2. A single-stranded oligonucleotide containing the SP2 primer and a 12-nucleotide UMI was joined to the 3' end of the cDNA by T4 RNA ligase 1. The ligated cDNA went through four rounds of PCR with nested alpha and beta constant-region primers together with the SP2 primer. Incubation of the ligation reaction lasted about 19-24 hours at 16 degrees C. PCR2 was typically run as a SYBR Green qPCR and stopped at a predetermined threshold to prevent over-amplification. Every purification after the first one was done using Agencourt AMPure XP magnetic beads. Library quantification was done by Qubit, followed by a TapeStation check on which the main peak was expected at around 650 bp. Pooled libraries were sequenced on an Illumina MiSeq with v2 2x251 paired-end kits, typically giving 1-2 million reads per sample. Libraries were pooled at about 3.7 nM per sample, and 5-7% PhiX was added to improve cluster recognition. The authors' analysis ran thus. Using tag matching that tolerated one base-pair mismatch, Decombinator assigned V and J genes to FASTQ reads that had been processed by Demultiplexor. By using UMIs, Collapsinator corrected both sequencing errors and the frequency errors caused by PCR heterogeneity. TCRs were translated and CDR3s were extracted from the conserved cysteine to the FGXG phenylalanine by CDR3Translator, with non-productive sequences being flagged. Gini, Shannon entropy and inverse Simpson indices were calculated on repertoires subsampled to equal numbers of UMI-defined TCRs. Within the linear range, a power law was fitted to clonotype abundance distributions using maximum likelihood. For one naive CD8 sample, the pipeline and MIGEC produced similar UMI counts, unique TCR numbers and clonal distributions. A set of several thousand CMV-associated CDR3 sequences, compiled from VDJdb and a published dataset, was used to search the repertoires. The raw public data were reprocessed by TCRdb itself: fastp quality trimming at Q25, MiXCR clonotype calling, in-frame beta chains only. Merged by CDR3 protein, the rows form single entries marked with the most common genes and DNA. The V and J calls, along with clone size, are taken from TCRdb and not from the paper's own processing. The sample table lists about 85,000 distinct CDR3 sequences, around 13% of them with a count of one. The top ten hold 0.75% to 1% of the sample.

Sequencing input: central memory CD4+ T cells from blood. What this sample's cell subset or site label stands for: central memory, CD45RA- CD27+. The receptor comes from a human donor in good health. This sequence uses TRBV12-3 or TRBV12-4 and TRBJ2-1; the D gene is perhaps TRBD1, on 6 matching bases. CDR3 reads: CASREPTGLTEQFF. In nucleotides, the sequence is TGTGCCAGCAGAGAACCTACAGGGTTAACTGAGCAGTTCTTC.